The 15 T cell receptor beta chains below were found in one sample sequenced in a study of blood T cell repertoires in COVID-19. This table comes from immunoSEQ multiplex PCR, and its TCRdb copy is limited to in-frame clones, with some not included. The profile shows a few hundred thousand clones, 70% to 90% of them singletons. Sequences were obtained from PBMCs or T cells enriched from blood (not recorded which). These receptors all come from a woman in her thirties or forties with acute COVID-19.

The chain links TRBV10-3 to TRBJ2-5; perhaps TRBD2 as D (5 bases). The CDR3 spans 14 residues. Germline assignment: CDR1 ENHRY and CDR2 SYGVKD. Trimming pared 5 bases from V and 1 base from J, leaving 11 bases between. In DNA form, the CDR3 reads TGTGCCATCAGTCAAGGACTCTTCCAAGAGACCCAGTACTTC. Encoded protein: CAISQGLFQETQYF.

The chain employs TRBV5-6 and TRBJ2-2, with 8 bases that match TRBD1. The CDR3 length is 15 residues. J gave up 4 bases and V 2 bases, and 4 bases lay outside the gene matches. In germline, CDR1 is SGHDT, CDR2 YYEEEE. CDR3 DNA: TGTGCCAGCAGCTTAGGACAGGGTGCCACCGGGGAGCTGTTTTTT. Its protein is CASSLGQGATGELFF.

This clone has a handful of counts. The V and J genes are TRBV28 and TRBJ2-5, with 9 positions matching TRBD1. CDR1 and CDR2 from the germline V gene are MDHEN and SYDVKM. With V trimmed by 5 bases and J by 4 bases, 8 bases remained unmatched. The CDR3 is 15 amino acids. The CDR3 coding sequence is TGTGCCAGCAGTACCCAGAGGGACAGGGTAGAGACCCAGTACTTC. Translated: CASSTQRDRVETQYF.

The chain recombines TRBV5-1 with TRBJ1-6; 11 bases agree with TRBD1. This CDR3 is 15 amino acids long. V lost 0 bases, J lost 8 bases, and 1 base stayed unmatched. From germline, CDR1 is SGHRS and CDR2 YFSETQ. DNA for the CDR3: TGCGCCAGCAGCTTGGGGACAGGGGGCGATTCACCCCTCCACTTT. Amino acids: CASSLGTGGDSPLHF.

The rearrangement links TRBV3-1 (or the pseudogene TRBV3-2) to TRBJ2-5, with TRBD2 identical over 13 bases. J gave up 7 bases and V 4 bases, and 12 bases lay outside the gene matches. The germline gives CDR1 LGHDT, CDR2 YNNKEL (reference sequence). The CDR3 runs to 17 residues. CDR3 coding DNA: TGTGCCAGCAGCCTAAGTTCAGGGACTAGCGGGAATATGACCCAGTACTTC. It translates to CASSLSSGTSGNMTQYF.

V usage is TRBV5-1 and J usage is TRBJ2-1; a weak D match, TRBD2 (5 bases). The CDR3 has 14 amino acids. Germline CDR1 reads SGHRS; CDR2 reads YFSETQ. Trimming shortened V by 4 bases and J by 5 bases, and 13 bases separated the two germline ends. CDR3 sequence reads: CASSPGLLDNEQFF. DNA of the CDR3: TGCGCCAGCAGCCCCGGACTCTTAGACAATGAGCAGTTCTTC.

The rearrangement joins TRBV28 to TRBJ2-7, with D tentatively TRBD1 (6 bases). The V end was cut by 5 bases, the J end by 6 bases, with 14 bases between. There are 13 residues in the CDR3. Per the germline V gene, CDR1 is MDHEN and CDR2 is SYDVKM. CDR3 amino acids: CASSSLQGAEQYF. CDR3 bases: TGTGCCAGCAGTAGCCTACAGGGTGCCGAGCAGTACTTC. Combining the CDR3 with reference TRBV28 and TRBJ2-7 gives the whole variable domain DVKVTQSSRYLVKRTGEKVFLECVQDMDHENMFWYRQDPGLGLRLIYFSYDVKMKEKGDIPEGYSVSREKKERFSLILESASTNQTSMYLCASSSLQGAEQYFGPGTRLTVT.

The chain uses TRBV12-5 and TRBJ2-3; perhaps TRBD2 as D (6 bases). Germline CDR1 is LGHNT and CDR2 is FRNRAP. V gave up 7 bases and J gave up 15 bases, with 14 bases separating them. The CDR3 consists of 10 residues. The CDR3 nucleotides are TGTGCTAGTGTTCACCCCGCGGGATATTTT. Its protein is CASVHPAGYF. Combining the CDR3 with reference TRBV12-5 and TRBJ2-3 gives the whole variable domain DARVTQTPRHKVTEMGQEVTMRCQPILGHNTVFWYRQTMMQGLELLAYFRNRAPLDDSGMPKDRFSAEMPDATLATLKIQPSEPRDSAVYFCASVHPAGYFGPGTRLTVL.

The CDR3 protein is CASSLGLYTEAFF. In nucleotides, the CDR3 is TGTGCCAGCAGTCTGGGACTGTACACTGAAGCTTTCTTT. The chain recombines TRBV14 with TRBJ1-1; a weak D match, TRBD1 (5 bases). The length of the CDR3 is 13 residues. Germline V CDR1 and CDR2: SGHDN, FVKESK. Trimming shortened V by 6 bases and J by 3 bases, and 11 bases separated the two germline ends.

The chain carries TRBV27 and TRBJ2-2, with D possibly being TRBD1 (6 bases). The CDR3 extends over 16 amino acids. Trimming cost V 4 bases and J 0 bases, with 12 bases left between them. The germline V gene encodes CDR1 MNHEY and CDR2 SMNVEV (reference sequence). CDR3 sequence (DNA): TGTGCCAGCAGTTCTTGGACAGATCCGAACACCGGGGAGCTGTTTTTT. Translation gives CASSSWTDPNTGELFF.

The V call is TRBV12-3 or TRBV12-4, the J call TRBJ1-2, with 7 bases identical to TRBD1. This CDR3 contains 13 residues. J was trimmed by 8 bases and V by 3 bases; bases with no gene match: 6. The CDR3 sequence is CASSFRRQGGYTF. CDR3 coding DNA: TGTGCCAGCAGTTTCCGCAGACAGGGAGGCTACACCTTC.

V is TRBV7-9 and J is TRBJ1-6; perhaps TRBD1 as D (5 bases). This CDR3 is 14 amino acids long. The germline V gene has CDR1 SEHNR and CDR2 FQNEAQ (reference sequence). The germline V and J ends were trimmed by 5 bases and 6 bases, with 11 bases remaining between them. CDR3 sequence (DNA): TGTGCCAGCAGCCGACAGTCGTCTAATTCACCCCTCCACTTT. Its translation: CASSRQSSNSPLHF.

The rearrangement uses TRBV7-9 and TRBJ1-5; perhaps TRBD1 as D (5 bases). The germline CDR1 and CDR2 sequences are SEHNR and FQNEAQ (reference sequence). The V end was cut by 1 base, the J end by 6 bases, with 10 bases between. This CDR3 comprises 14 residues. The CDR3 region is CASSLGGVSQPQHF. DNA of the CDR3: TGTGCCAGCAGCTTAGGGGGGGTGAGTCAGCCCCAGCATTTT.

J is TRBJ2-5 and V is TRBV19; 7 positions match TRBD2. The ends lost 5 bases at V and 0 bases at J; junction bases unmatched: 3. There are 14 residues in the CDR3. Germline CDR1 LNHDA, CDR2 SQIVND (reference sequence). The CDR3 reads CASSVLADQETQYF. The CDR3, as DNA: TGTGCCAGTAGTGTTCTAGCGGACCAAGAGACCCAGTACTTC.

This chain joins TRBV9 and TRBJ1-1; D is possibly TRBD1 (6 bases). Germline lookup yields CDR1 SGDLS and CDR2 YYNGEE. Trimming pared 3 bases from V and 4 bases from J, leaving 10 bases between. The CDR3 contains 13 residues. In nucleotides, the CDR3 is TGTGCCAGCAGCGAAAAAGGGGGCACTGAAGCTTTCTTT. Residues: CASSEKGGTEAFF.